This passage covers 3 T cell receptor beta chains from one sample sequenced in a study of STAT3 mutations in large granular lymphocyte leukemia. Study observations and caveats: Every T-LGLL patient had at least one immunodominant TCRbeta clonotype.

What these receptors recognize is not known. Assay used: immunoSEQ multiplex PCR; TCRdb lists only in-frame clones, some missing. In the table there are approximately 42,000 clones, approximately 78% of which are singletons. Sequenced: PBMCs. These receptors were taken from a human donor with T large granular lymphocyte leukemia. Some clones in this sample may be carry-over from other donors' samples.

This chain connects TRBV5-6 to TRBJ2-7; possibly TRBD1 for D (6 bases). CDR3 length: 15 residues. CDR1 SGHDT and CDR2 YYEEEE come from the germline V gene. Trimming pared 2 bases from V and 0 bases from J, leaving 12 bases between. In DNA, the CDR3 is TGTGCCAGCAGCTTCGCCCGGGACAACTCCTACGAGCAGTACGTC. The encoded protein is CASSFARDNSYEQYV.

The chain combines TRBV27 with TRBJ1-1, with TRBD1 matching 7 bases. The CDR3 runs to 14 residues. Germline CDR1 and CDR2: MNHEY and SMNVEV (reference sequence). The V segment lost 5 bases and the J segment 1 base; nucleotides outside the gene matches: 4. The CDR3, as DNA: TGTGCCAGCAGTATACAGGGGCCGAACACTGAAGCTTTCTTT. Translating it yields CASSIQGPNTEAFF.

The J gene is TRBJ1-5, the V gene TRBV29-1; 7 bases align to TRBD1. The germline gives CDR1 SQVTM, CDR2 ANQGSEA. With V trimmed by 6 bases and J by 7 bases, 12 bases remained unmatched. This CDR3 is built from 14 residues. CDR3 region: CSVGDGQGGQPQHF. The CDR3 DNA reads as TGCAGCGTGGGGGACGGGCAGGGGGGACAGCCCCAGCATTTT.